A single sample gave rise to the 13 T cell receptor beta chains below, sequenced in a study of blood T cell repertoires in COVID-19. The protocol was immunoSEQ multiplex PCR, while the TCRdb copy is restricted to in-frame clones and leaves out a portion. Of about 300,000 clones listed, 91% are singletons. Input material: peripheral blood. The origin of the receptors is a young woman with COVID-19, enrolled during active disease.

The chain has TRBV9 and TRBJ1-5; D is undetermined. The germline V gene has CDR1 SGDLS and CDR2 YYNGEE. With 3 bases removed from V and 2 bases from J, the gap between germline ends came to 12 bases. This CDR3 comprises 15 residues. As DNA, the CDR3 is TGTGCCAGCAGCGCAGAAGCGGGAGGCAATCAGCCCCAGCATTTT. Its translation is CASSAEAGGNQPQHF.

CDR3 sequence: CASSPFGGDSRLYTF. CDR3 nucleotide sequence: TGTGCCAGCAGTCCATTTGGGGGGGACTCTCGATTGTACACCTTC. This sequence joins TRBV2 and TRBJ1-2; D might be TRBD1 (5 bases). CDR3 length: 15 amino acids. The germline V and J ends were trimmed by 5 bases and 11 bases, with 24 bases remaining between them. Germline values: CDR1 SNHLY, CDR2 FYNNEI.

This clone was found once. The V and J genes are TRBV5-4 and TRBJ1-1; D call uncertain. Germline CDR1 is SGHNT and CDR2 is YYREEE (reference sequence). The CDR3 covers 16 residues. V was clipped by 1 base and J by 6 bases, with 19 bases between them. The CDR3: CASSLSPRADVAEAFF. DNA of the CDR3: TGTGCCAGCAGCTTGTCTCCGCGGGCGGACGTGGCTGAAGCTTTCTTT.

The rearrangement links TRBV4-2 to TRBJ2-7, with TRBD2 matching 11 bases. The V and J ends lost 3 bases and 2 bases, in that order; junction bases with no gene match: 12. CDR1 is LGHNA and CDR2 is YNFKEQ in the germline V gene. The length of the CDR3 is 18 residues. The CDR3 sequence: CASSHFLGTSGGPYEQYF. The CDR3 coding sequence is TGTGCCAGCAGCCACTTCCTAGGGACTAGCGGAGGGCCCTACGAGCAGTACTTC.

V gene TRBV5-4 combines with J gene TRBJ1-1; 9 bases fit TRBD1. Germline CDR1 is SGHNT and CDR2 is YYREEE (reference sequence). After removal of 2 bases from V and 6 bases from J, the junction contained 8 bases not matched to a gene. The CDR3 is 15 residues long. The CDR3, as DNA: TGTGCCAGCAGCTTTCTACAGGGGGCTAAGGCTGAAGCTTTCTTT. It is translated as CASSFLQGAKAEAFF.

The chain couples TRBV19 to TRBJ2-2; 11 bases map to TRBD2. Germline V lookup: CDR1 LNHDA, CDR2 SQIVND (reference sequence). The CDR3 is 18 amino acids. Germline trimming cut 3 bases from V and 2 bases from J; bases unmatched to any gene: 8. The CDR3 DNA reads TGTGCCAGTAGTATTTCGAGACTAGCGGGAAAAAACACCGGGGAGCTGTTTTTT. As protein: CASSISRLAGKNTGELFF.

The DNA for the CDR3 is TGTGCCATCAGGGGGGGGACCCAAGTGGGCACCGGGGAGCTGTTTTTT. Its protein product is CAIRGGTQVGTGELFF. The V and J genes are TRBV10-3 and TRBJ2-2; 7 bases fit TRBD2. The ends lost 6 bases at V and 4 bases at J; junction bases unmatched: 11. The germline gives CDR1 ENHRY, CDR2 SYGVKD. The CDR3 consists of 16 residues.

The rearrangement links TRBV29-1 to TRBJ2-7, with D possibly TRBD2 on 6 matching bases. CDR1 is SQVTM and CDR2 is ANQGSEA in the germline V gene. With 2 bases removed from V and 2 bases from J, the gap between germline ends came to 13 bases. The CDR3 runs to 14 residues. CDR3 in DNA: TGCAGCGTTGAATCGCGGGACGCCACCTACGAGCAGTACTTC. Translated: CSVESRDATYEQYF.

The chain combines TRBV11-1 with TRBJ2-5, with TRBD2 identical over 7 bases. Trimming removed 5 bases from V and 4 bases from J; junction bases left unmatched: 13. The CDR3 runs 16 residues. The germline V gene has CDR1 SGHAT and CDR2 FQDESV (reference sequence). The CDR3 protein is CASSLRTSRVRETQYF. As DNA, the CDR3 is TGTGCCAGCAGCCTGCGGACTAGTCGTGTACGAGAGACCCAGTACTTC.

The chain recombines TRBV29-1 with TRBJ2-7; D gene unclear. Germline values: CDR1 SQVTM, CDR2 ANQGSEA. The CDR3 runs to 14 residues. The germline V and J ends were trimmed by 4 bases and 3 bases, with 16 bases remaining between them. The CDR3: CSVASGRSNYEQYF. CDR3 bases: TGCAGCGTTGCATCCGGCAGGTCGAACTACGAGCAGTACTTC.

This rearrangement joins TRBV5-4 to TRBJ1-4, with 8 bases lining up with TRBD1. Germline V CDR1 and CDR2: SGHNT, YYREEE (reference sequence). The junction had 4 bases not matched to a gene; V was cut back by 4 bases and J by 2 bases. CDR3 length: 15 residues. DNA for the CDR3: TGTGCCAGCAGCCCAGACAGGGGTACTAATGAAAAACTGTTTTTT. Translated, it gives CASSPDRGTNEKLFF.

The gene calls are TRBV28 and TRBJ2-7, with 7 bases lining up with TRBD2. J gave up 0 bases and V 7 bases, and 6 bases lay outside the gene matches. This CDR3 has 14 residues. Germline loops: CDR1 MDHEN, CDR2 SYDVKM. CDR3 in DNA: TGTGCCAGCACGGGGGGTCGAAGCTCCTACGAGCAGTACTTC. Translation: CASTGGRSSYEQYF.

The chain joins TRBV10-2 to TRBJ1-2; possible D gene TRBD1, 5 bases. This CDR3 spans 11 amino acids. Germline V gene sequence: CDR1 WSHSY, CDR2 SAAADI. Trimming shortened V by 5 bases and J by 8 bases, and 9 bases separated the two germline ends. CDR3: CASSPGEGYTF. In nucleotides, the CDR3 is TGCGCCAGCAGTCCGGGGGAAGGCTACACCTTC.